This TCR beta chain appears in the sequencing data of a study of cytomegalovirus exposure and HLA in healthy donors (dated by TCRdb to about 2017). Turning to the overall study: An earlier analysis of several hundred of the donors reported more than 250 Gb of sequence data and 117 million unique TCR beta sequences from roughly 200 million T cells. Alongside the repertoire data, information on donor age, sex, ethnicity and CMV serostatus was compiled. All discovery cohort repertoires had been generated using a single sequencing platform. A few DR-DQ haplotypes were handled as single units for association and clustering because linkage in the cohort was strong. An earlier analysis of fewer than 700 of the donors applied high-throughput TCR beta sequencing to assess whether each TCR beta V gene segment acted as functional or pseudogenic. The study was designed to test whether signatures of past pathogen exposure could be identified by cataloging public T cell receptors. Roughly 300 gigabases of sequencing data and approximately 80 million unique TCR sequences were included in an early release covering under 650 HLA-typed donors. High-throughput TCR immunosequencing, statistical association of individual TCRs with disease status, and machine learning were combined to predict cytomegalovirus infection status. HLA typing covered class I and class II loci at four-digit resolution. Rather than drawing on any new phenotypic data, the later analysis identified candidate immune exposures from TCR beta sequences and the way those sequences occurred across donors. Across 300 to 500 genotyped donors of the cohort, an average of approximately 220,000 unique TCR beta nucleotide sequences per donor were sequenced, and 15% to 20% of those sequences were non-productive. A separate validation cohort of about 110 different subjects was used in addition to the roughly 700-subject first cohort. The study profiled the T cell repertoires of 666 subjects by immunosequencing and related them to cytomegalovirus serostatus. A later analysis re-examined previously published TCR beta repertoires from roughly 720 donors and added high-resolution HLA genotyping to investigate patterns of TCR occurrence. The number of donors typed differed by locus, with about 629-640 for A, B, C, DRB1 and DQB1, around 500 for DQA1, about 610 for DPA1, and some 450 for DPB1. A later genetic analysis took genome-wide SNP genotypes for 398 of the 666 donors and used that subset as a discovery cohort. Of the roughly 430 genotyped donors, approximately 80% fell in the genetic ancestry cluster associated with self-reported Caucasian donors.

About this clone itself: Its recognized antigen is unknown. No much larger clone exists at a distance of one base, and base qualities are not known.

The germline V gene (reference sequence) specifies LNHDA as CDR1 and SQIVND as CDR2. Reading from cysteine to phenylalanine, the CDR3 counts 18 amino acids. Only the CDR3 region is kept as DNA, spanning 54 bases read in frame from base 1. The germline V and J ends show losses of 5 bases and 5 bases respectively, and no gene match explains 19 bases of the junction. Libraries were made using the immunoSEQ multiplex PCR assay. For the multiplex PCR, a mixture combining 60 forward primers for TCR Vbeta segments and 13 reverse primers for TCR Jbeta segments was used. A multiplex PCR assay on genomic DNA amplified the CDR3 region of rearranged TCR beta genes. Amplified TCR beta libraries were sequenced as 87-base-pair reads on the Illumina HiSeq System. For the original study's pipeline: Across the 670 or so repertoires, a later analysis counted approximately 83 million unique TCR beta chains, 9.5 million to 13 million of which were shared by at least two donors. To remove PCR and sequencing errors, raw reads were error-corrected and collapsed into unique sequences using a nearest-neighbor algorithm that merged closely related sequences. V, D and J gene segments were assigned by aligning CDR3 sequences to IMGT reference sequences. For a sequence to be retained, a match of at least six nucleotides to both a V gene segment and a J gene segment was required. A rearrangement was called productive if the CDR3 had no stop codons and remained in frame with V and J, and every other rearrangement was called non-productive. CDR3 was defined by IMGT convention, running from the second conserved V-encoded cysteine to the conserved J-encoded phenylalanine. The earlier analysis of 587 of the donors excluded any sequence lacking an unambiguous match to a single V gene segment. In an earlier analysis of several hundred of the donors, a V segment was called functional when productive rearrangements were above 56.7%, and segregating when the standard deviation between donors exceeded 5%. To diagnose cytomegalovirus status from the catalog of TCR beta chain sequences, a statistical classification framework was built. A later analysis assigned V and J genes by comparing TCR nucleotide sequences with IMGT/GENE-DB human TR gene sequences. In a later analysis, CDR3 sequences and most-parsimonious VDJ recombination scenarios were assigned using the TCRdist pipeline. In a later analysis, every TCR beta chain was defined by the combination of its CDR3 amino acid sequence and its V-gene family, and reads without a unique V-gene family were dropped. To address suspected cross-contamination and a sequencing artifact, a later analysis removed some 620 highly shared, low-generation-probability nucleotide sequences. In a later analysis, a clonal expansion index was calculated for each public chain from normalized within-repertoire ranks of inferred template counts. In a later analysis, generation probabilities were computed with a VDJ recombination model fitted to out-of-frame rearrangements, and the resulting probabilities were checked against IGoR. A later analysis scored TCR-TCR, TCR-HLA and TCR-CMV co-occurrence with hypergeometric tests, applying a repertoire-size bias correction to TCR pairs. A later analysis estimated false discovery rates by permuting HLA or CMV assignments 20 times. A later analysis grouped co-occurring TCRs with DBSCAN, adding TCRdist sequence similarity when clustering within HLA-allele-positive subsets. Repertoires with fewer than 30,000 or more than 120,000 public chains were left out of co-occurrence clustering, as were a few repertoires with anomalous nucleotide sharing. TCRdb took this table from immuneACCESS and kept in-frame rearrangements with V and J called. Such tables lack part of the clones; where checked against another copy, unresolved V genes explain under half of the gap, and the rest is unexplained. Clone size and V and J calls were adopted from that table, with D and trimming inferred from the DNA. A total of 140,000 or so clones appear in this sample, around 72% of them only once. Around 2.2% of the sample goes to the ten largest clones.

Beyond this particular receptor, the publication reports: Compared with equally common non-associated chains, HLA-associated TCR beta chains in a later analysis were more clonally expanded and had lower generation probabilities. Some IMGT-functional V segments, including TRBV6-2 and TRBV6-3, could not be distinguished by the 87-base-pair reads and were therefore excluded. The study gave a list of about 160 TCR beta chains associated with cytomegalovirus. Across donors, most TCR sequences were observed very rarely, whereas some public TCRs were present in many individuals. When HLA alleles, especially DR and DQ, strongly co-occurred, attributing TCR associations to individual alleles was difficult. In a later analysis, most CMV-associated TCR beta chains were found to appear HLA-restricted, with HLA associations seemingly driven largely by CMV exposure. The classifier was reported to diagnose cytomegalovirus status with high specificity and sensitivity in both the original cohort and the validation cohort. In vitro tests confirmed that a few of the cytomegalovirus-associated TCR beta chains recognize cytomegalovirus antigens. According to the authors, the approach could potentially be generalized to other disease states and immunological phenotypes. A further reported finding was that TCR beta sequences accurately predicted the HLA-A and HLA-B alleles for most subjects in the first cohort. Because counts were too low, some 16 rarely observed V segments, including chromosome 9 orphons, were excluded from the earlier analysis of around 590 of the donors. Because some donors lacked HLA typing at each locus, the association tests relied only on the typed subset. Presence/absence analyses assumed roughly uniform sequencing depth across donors, an assumption that may not hold. The cohort was sequenced for TCR beta chains only, and without alpha or paired-chain data the features that could be detected were limited. A later analysis found that TCR association rates varied across HLA loci, with DRB1 alleles showing the most associated TCRs and HLA-C alleles the fewest. According to a later analysis, parvovirus B19, influenza, CMV and Epstein-Barr virus appeared linked to several top co-occurrence clusters. Correlated functional status among segregating V segments might be attributable to linkage disequilibrium, but an unknown experimental factor could not be ruled out. A later genetic analysis associated a missense DCLRE1C variant with V-gene and J-gene trimming of TCR beta chains, and an independent cohort replicated the association. In a later analysis, some 17,000 TCR beta sequences were associated with specific HLA alleles at a false discovery rate of 0.05. A cluster of highly shared sequence variants was judged likely to represent a technical artifact of the sequencing pipeline. Broadly in line with IMGT annotations, most TCR beta V segments showed up in productive rearrangements about 87% or about 30% of the time in an earlier analysis of approximately 600 of the donors. Immune exposure information for the cohort was limited to CMV serostatus. According to a later genetic analysis, donors in an Asian-associated ancestry cluster had fewer N-insertions in productive TCRs than the roughly 700-donor mean.

The cohort consisted of hundreds of healthy bone marrow donors. At the time of sampling, every cohort member was nominally healthy, though immune exposures that went unrecorded were likely present. The donor tested CMV seronegative, placing the donor among the approximately 360 seronegative members of the cohort. A peripheral blood sample was collected from each donor, and TCR beta sequencing was performed on peripheral blood mononuclear cells. The Qiagen DNeasy Blood Extraction Kit was used to extract genomic DNA from the blood cell samples. Sequencing used PBMCs. This sequence originates from a man aged 35-49 years in good health and CMV-seronegative. This chain joins TRBV19 to TRBJ2-5, with TRBD1 matching 8 junction bases. The nucleotides are TGTGCCAGTAGTTCCAGGGACCGGACAGGGAGGTTGGTCGAGACCCAGTACTTC. It translates as CASSSRDRTGRLVETQYF. This CDR3, with the reference TRBV19 and TRBJ2-5 proteins standing in past its ends, gives the full variable domain DGGITQSPKYLFRKEGQNVTLSCEQNLNHDAMYWYRQDPGQGLRLIYYSQIVNDFQKGDIAEGYSVSREKKESFPLTVTSAQKNPTAFYLCASSSRDRTGRLVETQYFGPGTRLLVL.